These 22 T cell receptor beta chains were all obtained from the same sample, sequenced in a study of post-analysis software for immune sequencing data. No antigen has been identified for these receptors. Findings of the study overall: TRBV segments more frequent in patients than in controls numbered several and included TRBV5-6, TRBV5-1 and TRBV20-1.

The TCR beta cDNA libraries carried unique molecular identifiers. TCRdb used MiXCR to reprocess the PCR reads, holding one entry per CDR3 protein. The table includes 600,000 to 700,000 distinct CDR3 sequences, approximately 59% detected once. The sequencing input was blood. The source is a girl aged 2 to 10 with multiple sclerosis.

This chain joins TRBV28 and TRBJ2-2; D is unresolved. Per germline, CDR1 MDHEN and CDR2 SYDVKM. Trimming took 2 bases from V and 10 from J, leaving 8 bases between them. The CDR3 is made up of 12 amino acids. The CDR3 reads CASSLRGLELFF. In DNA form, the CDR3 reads TGTGCCAGCAGTTTAAGAGGTCTGGAGCTGTTTTTT.

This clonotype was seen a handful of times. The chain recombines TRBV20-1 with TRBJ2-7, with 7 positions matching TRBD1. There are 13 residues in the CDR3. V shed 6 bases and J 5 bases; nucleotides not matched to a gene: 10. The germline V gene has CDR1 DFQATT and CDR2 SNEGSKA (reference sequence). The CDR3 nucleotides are TGCAGTGCCCTAAAGACAGGGCTGAACGAGCAGTACTTC. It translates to CSALKTGLNEQYF.

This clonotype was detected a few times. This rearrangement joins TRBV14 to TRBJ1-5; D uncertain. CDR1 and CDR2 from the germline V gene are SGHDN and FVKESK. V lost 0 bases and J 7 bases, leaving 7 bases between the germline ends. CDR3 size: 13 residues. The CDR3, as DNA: TGTGCCAGCAGCCAAGACGAAGACCAGCCCCAGCATTTT. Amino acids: CASSQDEDQPQHF. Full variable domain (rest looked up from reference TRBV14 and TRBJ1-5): EAGVTQFPSHSVIEKGQTVTLRCDPISGHDNLYWYRRVMGKEIKFLLHFVKESKQDESGMPNNRFLAERTGGTYSTLKVQPAELEDSGVYFCASSQDEDQPQHFGDGTRLSIL.

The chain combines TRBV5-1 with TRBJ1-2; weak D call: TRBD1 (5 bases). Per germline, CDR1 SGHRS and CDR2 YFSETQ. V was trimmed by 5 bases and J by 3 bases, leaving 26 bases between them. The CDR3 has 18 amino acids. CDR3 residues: CASSLVSRSGRDYYGYTF. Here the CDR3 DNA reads TGCGCCAGCAGTCTCGTCTCCCGGTCGGGCAGGGACTACTATGGCTACACCTTC.

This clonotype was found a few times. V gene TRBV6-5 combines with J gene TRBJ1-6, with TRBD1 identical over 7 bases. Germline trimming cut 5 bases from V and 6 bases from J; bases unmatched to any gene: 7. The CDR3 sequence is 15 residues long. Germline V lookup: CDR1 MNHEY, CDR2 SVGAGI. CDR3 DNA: TGTGCCAGCAGTCCGTCGACAGGGAGTAATTCACCCCTCCACTTT. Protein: CASSPSTGSNSPLHF.

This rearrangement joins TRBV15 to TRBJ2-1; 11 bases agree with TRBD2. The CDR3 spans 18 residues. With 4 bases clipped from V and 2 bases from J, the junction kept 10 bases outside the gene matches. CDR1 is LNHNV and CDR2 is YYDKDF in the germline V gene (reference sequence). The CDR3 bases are TGTGCCACCAGCACTCCACGGACTAGCGGGCTCGCCTACAATGAGCAGTTCTTC. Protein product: CATSTPRTSGLAYNEQFF.

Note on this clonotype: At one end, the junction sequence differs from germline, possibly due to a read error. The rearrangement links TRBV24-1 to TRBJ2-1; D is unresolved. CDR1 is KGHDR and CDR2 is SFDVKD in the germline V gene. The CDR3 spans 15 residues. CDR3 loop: CAISDSSLAYNEQFF. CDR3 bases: TGTGCCATCAGTGATTCAAGTTTAGCATACAATGAGCAGTTCTTC.

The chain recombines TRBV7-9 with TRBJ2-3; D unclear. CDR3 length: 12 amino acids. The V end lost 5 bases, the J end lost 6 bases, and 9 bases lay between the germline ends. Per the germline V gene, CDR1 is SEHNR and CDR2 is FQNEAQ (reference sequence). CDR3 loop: CASSRRDDTQYF. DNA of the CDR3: TGTGCCAGCAGCCGCCGAGACGATACGCAGTATTTT.

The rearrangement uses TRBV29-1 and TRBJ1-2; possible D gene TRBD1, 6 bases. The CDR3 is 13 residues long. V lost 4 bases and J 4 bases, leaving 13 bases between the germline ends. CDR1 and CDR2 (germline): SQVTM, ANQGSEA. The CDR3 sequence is CSVVDGGLYGYTF. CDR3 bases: TGCAGCGTTGTAGATGGGGGCCTCTATGGCTACACCTTC.

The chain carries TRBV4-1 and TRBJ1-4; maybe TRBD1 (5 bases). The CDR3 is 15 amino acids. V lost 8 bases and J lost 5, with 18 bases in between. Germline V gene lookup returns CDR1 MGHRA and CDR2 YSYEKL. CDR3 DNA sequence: TGCGCCAGCCAGAAGCCCGGGACGGTGAATGAAAAACTGTTTTTT. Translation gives CASQKPGTVNEKLFF.

For the CDR3, the DNA is TGCGCCAGCAGTGCGACTGATCCAGAGCAACTGTTTTTT. It is translated as CASSATDPEQLFF. The chain uses TRBV5-1 and TRBJ1-4; D gene uncertain. From germline, CDR1 is SGHRS and CDR2 YFSETQ. CDR3 size: 13 residues. V was cut by 5 bases and J by 12 bases, with 17 bases left in between. Looking up the rest from reference TRBV5-1 and TRBJ1-4 gives the full variable domain: KAGVTQTPRYLIKTRGQQVTLSCSPISGHRSVSWYQQTPGQGLQFLFEYFSETQRNKGNFPGRFSGRQFSNSRSEMNVSTLELGDSALYLCASSATDPEQLFFGSGTQLSVL.

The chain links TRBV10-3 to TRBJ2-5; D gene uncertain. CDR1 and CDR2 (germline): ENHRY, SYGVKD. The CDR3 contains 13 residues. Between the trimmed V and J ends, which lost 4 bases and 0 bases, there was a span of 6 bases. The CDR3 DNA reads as TGTGCCATCAGTGCGACTTACCAAGAGACCCAGTACTTC. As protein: CAISATYQETQYF.

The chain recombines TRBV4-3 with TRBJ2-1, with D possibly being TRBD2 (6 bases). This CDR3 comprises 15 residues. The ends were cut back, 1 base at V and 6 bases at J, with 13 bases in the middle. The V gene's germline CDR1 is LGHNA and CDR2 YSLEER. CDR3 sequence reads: CASSQVPSETNEQFF. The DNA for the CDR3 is TGCGCCAGCAGCCAAGTGCCTAGCGAGACCAATGAGCAGTTCTTC.

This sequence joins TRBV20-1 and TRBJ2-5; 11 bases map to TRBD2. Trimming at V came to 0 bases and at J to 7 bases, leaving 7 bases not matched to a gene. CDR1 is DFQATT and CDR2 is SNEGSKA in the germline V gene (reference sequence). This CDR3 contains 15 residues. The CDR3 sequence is CSARDSLAGGGTQYF. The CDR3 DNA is TGCAGTGCTAGAGATTCGCTAGCGGGGGGAGGGACCCAGTACTTC.

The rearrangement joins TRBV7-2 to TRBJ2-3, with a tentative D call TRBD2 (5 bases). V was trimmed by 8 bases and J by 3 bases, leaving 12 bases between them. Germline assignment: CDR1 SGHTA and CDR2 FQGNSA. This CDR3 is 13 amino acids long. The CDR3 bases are TGTGCCAGCGGATACACTAGAACAGATACGCAGTATTTT. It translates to CASGYTRTDTQYF.

The CDR3 protein is CASLGGADTQYF. For the CDR3, the DNA is TGTGCCTCATTGGGGGGCGCAGATACGCAGTATTTT. The chain joins TRBV7-9 to TRBJ2-3, with D possibly being TRBD1 or TRBD2 (6 bases each). V was clipped by 11 bases and J by 4 bases, with 13 bases between them. There are 12 residues in the CDR3. Germline V gene lookup returns CDR1 SEHNR and CDR2 FQNEAQ (reference sequence).

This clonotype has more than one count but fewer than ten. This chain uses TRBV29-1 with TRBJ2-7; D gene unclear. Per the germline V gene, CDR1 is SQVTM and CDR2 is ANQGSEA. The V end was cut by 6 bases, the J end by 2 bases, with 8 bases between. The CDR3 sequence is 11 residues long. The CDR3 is CSVKDAYEQYF. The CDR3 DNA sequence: TGCAGCGTCAAAGACGCCTACGAGCAGTACTTC.

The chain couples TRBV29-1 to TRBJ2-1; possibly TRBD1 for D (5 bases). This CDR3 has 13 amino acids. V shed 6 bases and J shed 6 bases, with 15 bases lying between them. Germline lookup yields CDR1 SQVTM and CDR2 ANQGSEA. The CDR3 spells CSVSRVAGNEQFF. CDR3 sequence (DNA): TGCAGCGTCTCCAGGGTTGCCGGCAATGAGCAGTTCTTC.

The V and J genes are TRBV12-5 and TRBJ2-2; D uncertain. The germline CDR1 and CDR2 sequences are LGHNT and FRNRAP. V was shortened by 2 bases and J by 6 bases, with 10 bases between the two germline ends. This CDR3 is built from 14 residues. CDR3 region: CASGLRDFSGELFF. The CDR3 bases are TGTGCTAGTGGTTTGAGGGATTTTTCCGGGGAGCTGTTTTTT. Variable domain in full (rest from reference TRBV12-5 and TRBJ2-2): DARVTQTPRHKVTEMGQEVTMRCQPILGHNTVFWYRQTMMQGLELLAYFRNRAPLDDSGMPKDRFSAEMPDATLATLKIQPSEPRDSAVYFCASGLRDFSGELFFGEGSRLTVL.

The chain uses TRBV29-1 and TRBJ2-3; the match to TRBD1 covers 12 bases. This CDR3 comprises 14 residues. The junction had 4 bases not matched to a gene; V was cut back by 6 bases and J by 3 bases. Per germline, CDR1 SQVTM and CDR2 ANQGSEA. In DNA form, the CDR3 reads TGCAGCGTGTGGGACAGGGGGCGTACAGATACGCAGTATTTT. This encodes CSVWDRGRTDTQYF.

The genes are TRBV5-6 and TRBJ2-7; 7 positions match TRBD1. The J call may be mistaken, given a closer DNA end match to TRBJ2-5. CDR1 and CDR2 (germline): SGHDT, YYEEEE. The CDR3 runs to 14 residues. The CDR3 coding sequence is TGTGCCAGCAGCTTGCGGACCCCAGGGGGGACCCAGTACTTC. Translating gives CASSLRTPGGTQYF.

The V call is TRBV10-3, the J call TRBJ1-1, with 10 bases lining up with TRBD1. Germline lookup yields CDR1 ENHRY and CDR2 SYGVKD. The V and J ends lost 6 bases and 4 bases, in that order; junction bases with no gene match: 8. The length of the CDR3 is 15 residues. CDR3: CAISGDRGGGTEAFF. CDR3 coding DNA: TGTGCCATCAGCGGGGACAGGGGCGGGGGCACTGAAGCTTTCTTT.